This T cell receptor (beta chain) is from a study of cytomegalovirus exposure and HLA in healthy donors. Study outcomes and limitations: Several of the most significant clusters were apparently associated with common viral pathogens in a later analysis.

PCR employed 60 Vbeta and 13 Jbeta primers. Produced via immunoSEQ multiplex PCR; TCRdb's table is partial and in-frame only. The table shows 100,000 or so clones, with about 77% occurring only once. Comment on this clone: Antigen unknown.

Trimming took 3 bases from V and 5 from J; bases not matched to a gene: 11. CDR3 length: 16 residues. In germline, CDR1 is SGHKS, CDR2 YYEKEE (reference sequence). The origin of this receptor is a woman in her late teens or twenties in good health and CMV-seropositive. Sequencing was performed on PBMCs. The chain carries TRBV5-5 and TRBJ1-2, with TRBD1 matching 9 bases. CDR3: CASSSRDRDAWYGYTF. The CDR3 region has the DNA TGTGCCAGCAGCTCCCGGGACAGGGACGCATGGTATGGCTACACCTTC. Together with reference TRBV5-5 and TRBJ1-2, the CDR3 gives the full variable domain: DAGVTQSPTHLIKTRGQQVTLRCSPISGHKSVSWYQQVLGQGPQFIFQYYEKEERGRGNFPDRFSARQFPNYSSELNVNALLLGDSALYLCASSSRDRDAWYGYTFGSGTRLTVV.